These T cell receptor beta chains were read from a single sample in a study of blood T cell repertoires in COVID-19. Method: immunoSEQ multiplex PCR; TCRdb's copy keeps in-frame clones and lacks some. The sample consists of 250,000 to 300,000 clones, roughly nine tenths of them appearing once. Sequencing was done on a sample of PBMCs or T cells enriched from blood (not recorded which). The receptors stem from a human donor in a cohort exposed to, infected with or recovered from COVID-19 (not recorded which). The donor label of this sample is uncertain. Each CDR3 is given with its conserved first and last residue. The order of the fields is D gene, V gene, clone size, J gene, CDR3 DNA, CDR3 protein. The D gene is left open where the match is weak. Clone size is given for some rows only: seen once, a few or many times, or a class if the clone is expanded.

D: TRBD1
V: TRBV5-1
size: .
J: TRBJ1-2
DNA: TGCGCCAGCAGCGCACAGGGGGCGGGCTATGGCTACACCTTC
CDR3: CASSAQGAGYGYTF

D: .
V: TRBV24-1
size: .
J: TRBJ1-1
DNA: TGTGCCACCAGTGTGGACAGCGACACTGAAGCTTTCTTT
CDR3: CATSVDSDTEAFF

D: TRBD1
V: TRBV6-4
size: few
J: TRBJ1-2
DNA: TGTGCCAGCTCCGACAGGGAAGGCTATGGCTACACCTTC
CDR3: CASSDREGYGYTF

D: TRBD1
V: TRBV7-9
size: .
J: TRBJ2-7
DNA: TGTGCCAGCAGCTACACCGGGACAGGGTGGGAGCAGTACTTC
CDR3: CASSYTGTGWEQYF

D: .
V: TRBV7-8
size: .
J: TRBJ2-3
DNA: TGTGCCAGCAGGGATACAGGAAGGGATACGCAGTATTTT
CDR3: CASRDTGRDTQYF

D: .
V: TRBV13
size: .
J: TRBJ1-5
DNA: TGTGCCAGCAGCCAATTCAATCAGCCCCAGCATTTT
CDR3: CASSQFNQPQHF

D: TRBD1
V: TRBV27
size: .
J: TRBJ1-2
DNA: TGTGCCAGCAGTCCCACAGGGGGCCCATACTATGGCTACACCTTC
CDR3: CASSPTGGPYYGYTF

D: TRBD1
V: TRBV7-8
size: .
J: TRBJ1-1
DNA: TGTGCCAGCAGCCGGGACAGGGACGCTGAAGCTTTCTTT
CDR3: CASSRDRDAEAFF

D: .
V: TRBV7-3
size: .
J: TRBJ2-6
DNA: TGTGCCAGCAGCTTAACGGGGCGGTACTCTGGGGCCAACGTCCTGACTTTC
CDR3: CASSLTGRYSGANVLTF

D: TRBD1
V: TRBV15
size: .
J: TRBJ1-2
DNA: TGTGCCACCAGCGGGCGGACAGGGGTTTATGGCTACACCTTC
CDR3: CATSGRTGVYGYTF

D: .
V: TRBV29-1
size: .
J: TRBJ2-3
DNA: TGCAGCGTAGCGGGCGGGGATACGCAGTATTTT
CDR3: CSVAGGDTQYF

D: .
V: TRBV5-1
size: .
J: TRBJ2-1
DNA: TGCGCCAGCAGCTTGGATCCAGGTAGGCGCGGGGCTCACAATGAGCAGTTCTTC
CDR3: CASSLDPGRRGAHNEQFF

D: .
V: TRBV24-1
size: once
J: TRBJ2-2
DNA: TGTGCCACCAGTGCGAGGGTAGGCGGGGAGCTGTTTTTT
CDR3: CATSARVGGELFF

D: .
V: TRBV19
size: .
J: TRBJ2-7
DNA: TGTGCCAGTAGTACGGGCTACGAGCAGTACTTC
CDR3: CASSTGYEQYF

D: TRBD2
V: TRBV5-1
size: .
J: TRBJ2-7
DNA: TGCGCCAGCAGCTCAGGGACTAGCGGGGGGACGGAGCAGTACTTC
CDR3: CASSSGTSGGTEQYF

D: TRBD1
V: TRBV5-4
size: .
J: TRBJ1-1
DNA: TGTGCCAGCAGCCGGACTGACAGGGCCTCCCACACTGAAGCTTTCTTT
CDR3: CASSRTDRASHTEAFF